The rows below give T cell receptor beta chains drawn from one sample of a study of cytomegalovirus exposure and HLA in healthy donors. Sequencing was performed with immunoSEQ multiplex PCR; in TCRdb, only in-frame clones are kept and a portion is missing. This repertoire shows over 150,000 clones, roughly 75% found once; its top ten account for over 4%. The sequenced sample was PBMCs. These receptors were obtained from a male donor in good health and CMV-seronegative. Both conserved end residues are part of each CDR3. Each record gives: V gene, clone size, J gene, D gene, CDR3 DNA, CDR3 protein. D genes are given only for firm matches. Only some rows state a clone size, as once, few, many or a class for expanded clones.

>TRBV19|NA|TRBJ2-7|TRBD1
TGTGCCAGTAGTCAGTCGACAGGGAGCCCCTACGAGCAGTACTTC
CASSQSTGSPYEQYF
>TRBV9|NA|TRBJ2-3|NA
TGTGCCAGCAGCACCCGGACTAACCCAGATACGCAGTATTTT
CASSTRTNPDTQYF
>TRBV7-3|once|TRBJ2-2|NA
TGTGCCAGCAGCCTCGCCGGGGGAAACACCGGGGAGCTGTTTTTT
CASSLAGGNTGELFF
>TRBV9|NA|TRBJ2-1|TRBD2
TGTGCCAGCAGCGGCGGACTAGCGGGAGGGTACAATGAGCAGTTCTTC
CASSGGLAGGYNEQFF
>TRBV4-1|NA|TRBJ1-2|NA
TGCGCCAGCAGCCAAGCTGGGACTCTGGGGGGGCTAGATGGCTACACCTTC
CASSQAGTLGGLDGYTF
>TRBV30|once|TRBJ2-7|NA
TGTGCCTGGAGTGCCGGCGGGCCGATTCCCGAGCAGTACTTC
CAWSAGGPIPEQYF
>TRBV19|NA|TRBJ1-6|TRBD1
TGTGCCAGTAGTCCCGGGACAGAGTATAATTCACCCCTCCACTTT
CASSPGTEYNSPLHF
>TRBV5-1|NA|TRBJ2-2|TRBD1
TGCGCCAGCAGCTTGGATGGACAGGGGGCCGGGGAGCTGTTTTTT
CASSLDGQGAGELFF
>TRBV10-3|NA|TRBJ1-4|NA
TGTGCCATCAGTCCACAGGGTACTAATGAAAAACTGTTTTTT
CAISPQGTNEKLFF
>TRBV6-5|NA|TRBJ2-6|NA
TGTGCCAGCCGGCAGGGAGGCTCTGGGGCCAACGTCCTGACTTTC
CASRQGGSGANVLTF
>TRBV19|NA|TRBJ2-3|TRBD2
TGTGCCAGTAGTGGCGGGAGAATTCTGGATACGCAGTATTTT
CASSGGRILDTQYF
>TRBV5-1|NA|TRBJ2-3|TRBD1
TGCGCCAGCAGCTTTGGGACAGGGGTCCGAACGCAGTATTTT
CASSFGTGVRTQYF
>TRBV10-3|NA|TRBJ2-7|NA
TGTGCCATCAGGGAAACCGGGACAAGCTCCTACGAGCAGTACTTC
CAIRETGTSSYEQYF
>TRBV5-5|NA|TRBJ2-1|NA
TGTGCCAGCAGGAACAGCCCGGGACAAAATAATGAGCAGTTCTTC
CASRNSPGQNNEQFF
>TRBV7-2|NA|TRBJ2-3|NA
TGTGCCAGCAGCTTACGGCAGGGGACAGATACGCAGTATTTT
CASSLRQGTDTQYF
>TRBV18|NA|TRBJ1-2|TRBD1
TGTGCCAGCTCCCAGGGACAGGGCGTCTCAACTTATGGCTACACCTTC
CASSQGQGVSTYGYTF
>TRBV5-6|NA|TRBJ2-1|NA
TGTGCCAGCAGCTTGGGAGGATTCGACAATGAGCAGTTCTTC
CASSLGGFDNEQFF
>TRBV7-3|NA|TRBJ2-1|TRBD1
TGTGCCAGCAGCTCCGGACAGGGACACAATGAGCAGTTCTTC
CASSSGQGHNEQFF
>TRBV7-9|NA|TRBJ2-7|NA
TGTGCCAGCAGCCGTAACCCGACTGGAGGGTACGAGCAGTACTTC
CASSRNPTGGYEQYF
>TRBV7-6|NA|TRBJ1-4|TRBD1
TGTGCCAGCAGCTTCCCAGGGGGCGGCGGAAAACTGTTTTTT
CASSFPGGGGKLFF
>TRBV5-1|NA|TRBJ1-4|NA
TGCGCCAGCAGCTTGGACCCTACAACTAATGAAAAACTGTTTTTT
CASSLDPTTNEKLFF
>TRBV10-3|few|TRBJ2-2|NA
TGTGCCATCAGTACGACAGGTTCCCACGGGGAGCTGTTTTTT
CAISTTGSHGELFF
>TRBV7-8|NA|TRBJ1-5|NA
TGTGCCAGCAGCTTAACAGCAGGGAATAATCAGCCCCAGCATTTT
CASSLTAGNNQPQHF
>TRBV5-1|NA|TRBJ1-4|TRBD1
TGCGCCAGCAGCGTAACAGGGGTAGGGGAAAAACTGTTTTTT
CASSVTGVGEKLFF
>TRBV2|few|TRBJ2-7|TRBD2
TGTGCCAGCAGTGGGGCGGGGGGGCGGTACGAGCAGTACTTC
CASSGAGGRYEQYF
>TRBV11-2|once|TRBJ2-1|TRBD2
TGTGCCAGCAGCTTACCCCGTGGCGGGAGGGGATGGGAGCAGTTCTTC
CASSLPRGGRGWEQFF
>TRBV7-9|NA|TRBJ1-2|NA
TGTGCCAGCAGCCCGATCAATCCCGGAGACTATGGCTACACCTTC
CASSPINPGDYGYTF
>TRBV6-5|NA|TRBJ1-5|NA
TGTGCCAGCAGCCGTACAGGGAATCAGCCCCAGCATTTT
CASSRTGNQPQHF
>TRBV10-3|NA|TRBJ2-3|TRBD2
TGTGCCATCAGCCTTCAGACTAGCGGGAGATCAGATACGCAGTATTTT
CAISLQTSGRSDTQYF
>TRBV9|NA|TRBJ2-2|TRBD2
TGTGCCAGCAGCGTAGCGGGAGGGGTCACCGGGGAGCTGTTTTTT
CASSVAGGVTGELFF
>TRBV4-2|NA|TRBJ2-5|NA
TGTGCCAGCAGCCAAGATCGCCCCCGGGGGGAGACCCAGTACTTC
CASSQDRPRGETQYF
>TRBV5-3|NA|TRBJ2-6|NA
TGTGCCAGAAGCTTGTCTAAGCACTCTGGGGCCAACGTCCTGACTTTC
CARSLSKHSGANVLTF
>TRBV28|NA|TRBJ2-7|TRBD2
TGTGCCAGCAGTTTATTGACTAGCGGGATGCACCGCTACGAGCAGTACTTC
CASSLLTSGMHRYEQYF
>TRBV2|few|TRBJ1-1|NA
TGTGCCACAGCCGCGACGGGTAACACTGAAGCTTTCTTT
CATAATGNTEAFF
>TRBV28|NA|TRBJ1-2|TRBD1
TGTGCCAGCAGTTTCTGGGACAGGGGGAATGGCTACACCTTC
CASSFWDRGNGYTF
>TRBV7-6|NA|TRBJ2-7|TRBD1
TGTGCCAGCAGCCCCCAGGGGGTGGGGGAGCAGTACTTC
CASSPQGVGEQYF
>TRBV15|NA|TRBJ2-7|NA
TGTGCCACCAGCAGAGATTCCTATGGAGTTTACGAGCAGTACTTC
CATSRDSYGVYEQYF
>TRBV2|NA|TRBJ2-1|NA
TGTGCCAGCACGGACTACTACAATGAGCAGTTCTTC
CASTDYYNEQFF
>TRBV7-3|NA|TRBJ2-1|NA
TGTGCCAGCAGCTTATTCGGGCAGTTCTTC
CASSLFGQFF
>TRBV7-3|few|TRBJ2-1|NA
TGTGCCAGCAGCTTGGGACTCTACAATGAGCAGTTCTTC
CASSLGLYNEQFF
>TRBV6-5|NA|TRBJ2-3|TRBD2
TGTGCCAGCAGTTACTCGGCGGGAGAGGCAGATACGCAGTATTTT
CASSYSAGEADTQYF
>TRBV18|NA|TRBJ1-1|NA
TGTGCCAGCTCACCAGGCGGGGACACTGAAGCTTTCTTT
CASSPGGDTEAFF
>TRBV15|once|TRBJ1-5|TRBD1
TGTGCCACCAGCGCCGGGATTTCGGGACAGGTCTTTCAGCCCCAGCATTTT
CATSAGISGQVFQPQHF
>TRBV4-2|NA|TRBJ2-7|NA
TGTGCCAGCAGCCAAGATTGGCGAGGGCTTTCCTACGAGCAGTACTTC
CASSQDWRGLSYEQYF
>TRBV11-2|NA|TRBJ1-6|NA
TGTGCCAGCAGCTTAGCGGCTAGTAATTCACCCCTCCACTTT
CASSLAASNSPLHF
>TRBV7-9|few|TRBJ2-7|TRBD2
TGTGCCAGCAGCTTAGAGCCGGGACTAGCGGAGCAGTACTTC
CASSLEPGLAEQYF
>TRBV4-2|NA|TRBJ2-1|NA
TGTGCCAGCAGCATCGGACCCTTAGAGGGTGAGCAGTTCTTC
CASSIGPLEGEQFF
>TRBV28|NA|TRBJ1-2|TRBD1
TGTGCCAGCAGTTCGGGGACAGTCCCCTATGGCTACACCTTC
CASSSGTVPYGYTF
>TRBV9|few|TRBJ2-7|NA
TGTGCCAGCAGCCAACCCCCCTCGGGGGAGCAGTACTTC
CASSQPPSGEQYF
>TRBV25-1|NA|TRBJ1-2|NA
TGTGCCAGCAGTCGCGTGGCCACAGGGTCGGCTGGCTACACCTTC
CASSRVATGSAGYTF
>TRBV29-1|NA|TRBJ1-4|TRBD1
TGCAGCGCCAAACAGGGGGCAAATAATGAAAAACTGTTTTTT
CSAKQGANNEKLFF
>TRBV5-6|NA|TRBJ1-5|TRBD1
TGTGCCAGCAGCTTGTTGGCCGGGACAGGACCCAATCAGCCCCAGCATTTT
CASSLLAGTGPNQPQHF
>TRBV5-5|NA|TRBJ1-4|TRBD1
TGTGCCAGCAGCCCAGGACAGGCAGAAAAACTGTTTTTT
CASSPGQAEKLFF
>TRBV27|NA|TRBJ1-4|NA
TGTGCCAGCAGCCCTACAGGGACCGGTGAAAAACTGTTTTTT
CASSPTGTGEKLFF
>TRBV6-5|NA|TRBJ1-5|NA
TGTGCCAGCAGGCCTAACAGGAAGAGCAATCAGCCCCAGCATTTT
CASRPNRKSNQPQHF
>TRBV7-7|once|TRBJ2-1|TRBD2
TGTGCCAGCAGCGCCGGGACTAGCGGGTTGAATGAGCAGTTCTTC
CASSAGTSGLNEQFF
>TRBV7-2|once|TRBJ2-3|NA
TGTGCCAGCAGCCCCGACTACGCCACAGATACGCAGTATTTT
CASSPDYATDTQYF
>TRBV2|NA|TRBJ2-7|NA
TGTGCCAGCAAACCAGGGTTCCTTTCCGTGCAGTACTTC
CASKPGFLSVQYF
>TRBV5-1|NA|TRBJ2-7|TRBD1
TGCGCCAGCAGCTTAACGCGACAGGGGGCGTCCGAGCAGTACTTC
CASSLTRQGASEQYF